This is a list of T cell receptor beta chains from one sample in a study of control samples from healthy donors and cancer patients. This table comes from immunoSEQ multiplex PCR, and its TCRdb copy is limited to in-frame clones, with some not included. The sample has 100,000 to 150,000 clones, approximately 92% seen once. Source material: blood. These receptors all come from a man younger than 35 in good health. Both conserved end residues are part of each CDR3. D genes are given only for firm matches. Some rows mark clone size as missing; the rest say once, few, many or name a class of expanded clone.

j_gene | v_gene | abundance | d_gene | CDR3nt | CDR3aa
TRBJ2-3 | TRBV6-5 | - | TRBD1 | TGTGCCAGCAGAACAGGGGGCGTTGAAGATACGCAGTATTTT | CASRTGGVEDTQYF
TRBJ2-5 | TRBV5-8 | - | TRBD1 | TGTGCCAGCAGTTACCGGGACAGTCGGGAGACCCAGTACTTC | CASSYRDSRETQYF
TRBJ1-1 | TRBV5-4 | - | - | TGTGCCTTTTCAAGAACCGGGCAAAATTTCACTGAAGCTTTCTTT | CAFSRTGQNFTEAFF
TRBJ1-1 | TRBV11-2 | - | TRBD1 | TGTGCCAGCAGCTCTCCATCGGACAGGGGGCAAGTAGCCTTATCTGAAGCTTTCTTT | CASSSPSDRGQVALSEAFF
TRBJ2-3 | TRBV15 | - | TRBD2 | TGTGCCACCAGCAGAGACCGGCTGCGGGGGATGGATACGCAGTATTTT | CATSRDRLRGMDTQYF
TRBJ2-1 | TRBV19 | - | - | TGTGCCAGTAGCCTCCCGGGACCACGGAATGAGCAGTTCTTC | CASSLPGPRNEQFF
TRBJ2-4 | TRBV2 | once | TRBD1 | TGTGCCAGCAGTCGACAGGGGGGTGACATTCAGTACTTC | CASSRQGGDIQYF
TRBJ2-3 | TRBV9 | - | - | TGTGCCAGCAGCGCCGGCGGCGGGCTGGCAGATACGCAGTATTTT | CASSAGGGLADTQYF
TRBJ2-4 | TRBV4-1 | once | - | TGCGCCAGCAGCCAAGAATCCGGGATTGCCAAAAACATTCAGTACTTC | CASSQESGIAKNIQYF
TRBJ2-1 | TRBV9 | - | - | TGTGCCAGCAGCGTAGGCGCACAGAATGAGCAGTTCTTC | CASSVGAQNEQFF